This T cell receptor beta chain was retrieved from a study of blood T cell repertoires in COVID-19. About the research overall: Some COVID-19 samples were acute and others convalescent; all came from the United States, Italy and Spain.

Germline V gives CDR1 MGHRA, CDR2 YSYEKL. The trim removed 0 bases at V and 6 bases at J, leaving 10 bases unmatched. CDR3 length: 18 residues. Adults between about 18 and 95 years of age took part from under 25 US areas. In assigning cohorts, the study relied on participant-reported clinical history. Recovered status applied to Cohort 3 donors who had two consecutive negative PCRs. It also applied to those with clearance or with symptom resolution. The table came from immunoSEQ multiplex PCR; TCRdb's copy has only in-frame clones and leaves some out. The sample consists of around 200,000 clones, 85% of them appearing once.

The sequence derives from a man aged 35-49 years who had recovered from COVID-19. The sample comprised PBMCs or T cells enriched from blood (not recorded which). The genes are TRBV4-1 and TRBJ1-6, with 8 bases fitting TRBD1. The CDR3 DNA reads TGCGCCAGCAGCCAAGAAGGGAAAGACAGGGGCGGTAATTCACCCCTCCACTTT. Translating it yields CASSQEGKDRGGNSPLHF.